This TCR beta chain stems from a study of T cells after yellow fever vaccination. Study observations and caveats: Some clonotypes, a small share, were shared between CD4 and CD8 compartments. Abundant clonotypes from the bulk population could contaminate FACS-sorted repertoires.

TCR cDNA, made by 5'RACE template switching, carried an added universal primer site and UMIs. TCRdb fed the 5' RACE reads into MiXCR, producing one record per CDR3 protein. This table holds about 320,000 distinct CDR3 sequences, about 10% found once. Trimming pared 7 bases from V and 9 bases from J, leaving 9 bases between. The CDR3 totals 11 residues. The germline CDR1 and CDR2 sequences are KGHDR and SFDVKD. This clonotype occurred a few times. Antigen: not known. The J gene is TRBJ2-1, the V gene TRBV24-1, with D unresolved. The TCR sequence derives from a man younger than 35 who received the YFV17D yellow fever vaccine. The source material was CD4+ T cells sorted from PBMCs, sampled 45 days after the yellow fever booster vaccination. The CDR3 region has the DNA TGTGCCACCAGCTGGGGTAGTGAGCAGTTCTTC. It encodes CATSWGSEQFF.